This TCR beta chain appears in the sequencing data of a study of T cell responses to AZD1222 COVID-19 vaccine. Study conclusions and caveats: The study found Spike-specific TCR breadth and depth rose after two AZD1222 doses.

Profiling relied on immunoSEQ multiplex PCR, and the TCRdb table lists in-frame clones only, not all of them. Of under 130,000 clones in the sample, 87% are singletons; the top ten hold about 2.5%. V shed 0 bases and J shed 8 bases, with 14 bases lying between them. The CDR3 runs 14 residues. Germline lookup yields CDR1 SGHDT and CDR2 YYEEEE. A word on this clone: Its specificity is unknown.

The TCR was taken from an adult who received the AZD1222 COVID-19 vaccine. The V call is TRBV5-6, the J call TRBJ1-2; D unresolved. The sample here was peripheral blood, taken 28 days after the second AZD1222 dose. CDR3 in DNA: TGTGCCAGCAGCTTGGGGACCTGGGAAAAAGGCTACACCTTC. Protein sequence: CASSLGTWEKGYTF.